The subject of this entry is one T cell receptor (beta chain). Its antigen specificity is not known. The input lacks base qualities; no much larger clone sits a single base away. The data originate from a study of blood T cell repertoires in COVID-19 (dated by TCRdb to 2020 to 2021). The study in broad terms: Samples covering the acute and convalescent phases of COVID-19 were provided by collaborators in the United States, Italy and Spain. The material from the prospective study consisted of cDNA or gDNA derived from T cells, B-cell-depleted T cells, or PBMCs. Deeply sampled blood TCRbeta repertoires from subjects exposed to, actively infected with, or recovered from COVID-19 were included in the dataset. A freely available public database, intended as a resource for researchers studying the immune response to SARS-CoV-2, is where the repertoires were released. Samples came from the ongoing ImmuneRACE study (first 160 participants) plus 1,254 subjects from 6 global collaborators. Nearly every sample came with metadata listing a de-identified subject ID, COVID-19 status, age in years and sex. Where available, HLA class I and class II types were taken from metadata supplied by the sample provider and were not determined by assay-based typing.

TCRbeta CDR3 regions were amplified from genomic DNA by means of the immunoSEQ Assay, a bias-controlled multiplex PCR. Regarding the original processing steps: The number of nucleated cells in each sample was estimated from the amplification of reference gene primers within the assay. To quantify the absolute abundance of each unique TCRbeta CDR3 rearrangement, sequence reads were collapsed and filtered. For each sample, productive Simpson clonality was calculated by taking the square root of Simpson's diversity index across productive rearrangements. As stored in TCRdb, this immuneACCESS dataset retains in-frame rearrangements with V and J assigned. A fraction of the clones does not appear; measured against another copy, unresolved V genes explain less than half of the discrepancy, and the remainder lacks a known reason. The V and J calls and clone size are taken from that table; D and trimming were inferred from the DNA. This sample gives some 200,000 clones in total; 65% to 90% of them show up just once. The top ten hold more than 1.2% of the sample.

Another Seattle source contributed samples from volunteer blood donors who had recovered from COVID-19. The collaborating institutions used their own protocols to collect whole blood in K2EDTA tubes. Collaborator samples were shipped for TCRbeta analysis as frozen whole blood, isolated PBMCs, or DNA extracted from either sample type. Trimming takes 0 bases from V and 4 bases from J, and the germline ends sit 9 bases apart. The CDR3 goes from the cysteine to the phenylalanine over 14 residues. The CDR3 DNA has 42 bases and is translated from base 1. The germline V gene sets CDR1 to KGHSH and CDR2 to LQKENI. The full study reports these points: How much clinical and demographic metadata was included differed by source and by participant, and the metadata was provided uncurated.

This sequence uses TRBV18 and TRBJ2-5, with the D gene not clear enough to name. The clonotype was recovered from a middle-aged woman who had recovered from COVID-19. The specimen was peripheral blood. In nucleotide form, the sequence is TGTGCCAGCTCACCACCGATTAGTCCAGAGACCCAGTACTTC. Translated, it reads CASSPPISPETQYF.